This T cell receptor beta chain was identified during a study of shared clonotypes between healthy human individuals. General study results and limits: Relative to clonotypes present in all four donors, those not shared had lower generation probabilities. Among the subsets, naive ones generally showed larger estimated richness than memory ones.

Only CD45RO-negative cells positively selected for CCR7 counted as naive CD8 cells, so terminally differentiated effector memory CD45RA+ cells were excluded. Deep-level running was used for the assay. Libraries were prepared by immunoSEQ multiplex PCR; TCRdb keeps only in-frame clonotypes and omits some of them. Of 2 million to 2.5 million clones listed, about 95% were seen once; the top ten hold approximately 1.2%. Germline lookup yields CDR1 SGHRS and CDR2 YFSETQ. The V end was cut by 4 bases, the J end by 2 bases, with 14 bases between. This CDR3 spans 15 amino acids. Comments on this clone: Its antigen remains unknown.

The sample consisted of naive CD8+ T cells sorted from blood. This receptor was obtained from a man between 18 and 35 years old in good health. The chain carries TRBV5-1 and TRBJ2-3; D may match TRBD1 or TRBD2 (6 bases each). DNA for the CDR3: TGCGCCAGCAGCAACCGAGGGGGGCACACAGATACGCAGTATTTT. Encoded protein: CASSNRGGHTDTQYF.